This T cell receptor (beta chain) was recovered during a study of cytomegalovirus exposure and HLA in healthy donors. CDR1 is SGHTA, CDR2 FQGTGA, per germline. CDR3 length equals 15 residues. The V gene end was trimmed by 6 bases and the J gene end by 0 bases; junction bases not matched to a gene: 5. The PCR contained 60 Vbeta and 13 Jbeta primers. The protocol was immunoSEQ multiplex PCR, while the TCRdb copy is restricted to in-frame clones and leaves out a portion. The table shows about 40,000 clones, with less than 75% occurring only once. What was sequenced was PBMCs. The gene calls are TRBV7-3 and TRBJ2-1, with TRBD2 matching 7 bases. This TCR was sampled from a man aged 55 to 70 in good health and CMV-seropositive. CDR3 sequence reads: CASSSGLDSYNEQFF. CDR3 nucleotides: TGTGCCAGCAGTTCCGGACTAGACTCCTACAATGAGCAGTTCTTC.